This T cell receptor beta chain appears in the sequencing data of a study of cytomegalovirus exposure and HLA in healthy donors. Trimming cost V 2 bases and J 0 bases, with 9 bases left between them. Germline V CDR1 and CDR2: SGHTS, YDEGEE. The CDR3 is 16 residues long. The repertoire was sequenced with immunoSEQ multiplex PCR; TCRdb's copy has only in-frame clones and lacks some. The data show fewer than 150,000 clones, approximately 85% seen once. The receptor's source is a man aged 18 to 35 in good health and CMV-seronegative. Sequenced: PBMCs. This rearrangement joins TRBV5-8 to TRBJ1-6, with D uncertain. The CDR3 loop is CASSFILSSYNSPLHF. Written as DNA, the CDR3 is TGTGCCAGCAGCTTCATCCTGAGCTCCTATAATTCACCCCTCCACTTT.